This T cell receptor beta chain was sequenced for a study of CXCR3-negative and CXCR3-positive naive CD8 T cells. About the research overall: Cumulative TRB read yield was 120 million to 150 million, averaging about 1.5 +/- 0.3 million per library.

Study-level results: CXCR3-positive naive cells had TRB CDR3s that were more hydrophobic than CXCR3-negative naive cells had.

The study made its TRB cDNA libraries by 5' RACE, adding UMI labels. TCRdb reprocessed the 5' RACE reads and stores each CDR3 protein as one record, lacking DNA. Seen in this sample are tens of thousands of distinct CDR3 sequences; the ten most common clones hold 0.53%. Turning to this clonotype: Its specificity is unknown.

CDR1 SGHDN and CDR2 FVKESK come from the germline V gene. The CDR3 is made up of 18 amino acids. This clonotype was sampled from a human donor in good health. Some clones in this sample may be carry-over from other donors' samples. Sequenced sample: naive CXCR3+ CD8+ T cells from blood. Subset here: CD45RO-CCR7+CD27+CD95- naive CD8+ T cells expressing CXCR3 (TNR3+). This chain uses TRBV14 with TRBJ2-2; TCRdb picks TRBD2, but there is no DNA to check that call. The CDR3 loop reads CASSHLGGLAETTGELFF.